Following are 8 T cell receptor beta chains from one sample sequenced in a study of shared clonotypes between healthy human individuals. TCRdb's table, derived via immunoSEQ multiplex PCR, lists solely in-frame clones and lacks some. In the table there are approximately 500,000 clones, over 70% of which are singletons. Specimen: PBMCs. The receptors shown here come from a woman in her thirties or forties in good health. Some clones in this sample may be carry-over from other donors' samples.

The genes are TRBV7-9 and TRBJ1-2; D remains ambiguous. The germline V gene encodes CDR1 SEHNR and CDR2 FQNEAQ (reference sequence). The CDR3 consists of 15 residues. V dropped 5 bases and J dropped 2 bases, with 15 bases sitting between them. CDR3 DNA: TGTGCCAGCAGCCGGCGGGAGACTCAAAACTATGGCTACACCTTC. Protein sequence: CASSRRETQNYGYTF.

The rearrangement joins TRBV5-1 to TRBJ2-7; no clear D gene. V was pared by 3 bases and J by 4 bases, with 5 bases between. Germline V gene lookup returns CDR1 SGHRS and CDR2 YFSETQ. The CDR3 totals 11 residues. CDR3 bases: TGCGCCAGCAGCTCTATGTACGAGCAGTACTTC. Translating it yields CASSSMYEQYF.

The V and J genes are TRBV11-2 and TRBJ2-7; 9 positions agree with TRBD1. After removal of 6 bases from V and 6 bases from J, the junction contained 6 bases not matched to a gene. The V gene's germline CDR1 is SGHAT and CDR2 FQNNGV. This CDR3 is 13 amino acids long. CDR3 sequence: CASRSGTGFEQYF. The CDR3 nucleotides are TGTGCCAGCAGATCCGGGACAGGGTTCGAGCAGTACTTC. Combining the CDR3 with reference TRBV11-2 and TRBJ2-7 gives the whole variable domain EAGVAQSPRYKIIEKRQSVAFWCNPISGHATLYWYQQILGQGPKLLIQFQNNGVVDDSQLPKDRFSAERLKGVDSTLKIQPAKLEDSAVYLCASRSGTGFEQYFGPGTRLTVT.

About this clone itself: A far more abundant clone sits one base away, making this likely a read error. Other DNA sequences in the same sample also yield this CDR3. Written as DNA, the CDR3 is TGCGCCAGTAGCCAAGATCCAGGGACTTCTGGGGCCAACGTCCTGACTTTC. It specifies CASSQDPGTSGANVLTF. The chain has TRBV4-3 and TRBJ2-6; D possibly corresponds to TRBD2 (6 bases). This CDR3 has 17 amino acids. The germline V gene encodes CDR1 LGHNA and CDR2 YSLEER.

The chain joins TRBV28 to TRBJ2-7; TRBD1 matches 8 bases. The germline CDR1 and CDR2 sequences are MDHEN and SYDVKM. The CDR3 spans 13 residues. V shed 7 bases, J shed 3 bases, and the junction held 5 bases outside the gene matches. CDR3 region: CASNQGAGYEQYF. CDR3 DNA sequence: TGTGCCAGCAATCAGGGGGCGGGCTACGAGCAGTACTTC.

This chain joins TRBV30 and TRBJ1-4, with a tentative D call TRBD1 (5 bases). This CDR3 is 14 amino acids long. CDR1 and CDR2 from the germline V gene are GTSNPN and SVGIG (reference sequence). Trimming removed 5 bases at V and 4 bases at J, with 14 bases between. CDR3 sequence reads: CAWGTGTGNEKLFF. CDR3 coding DNA: TGTGCCTGGGGGACCGGGACGGGTAATGAAAAACTGTTTTTT. Full variable domain (remainder filled in from reference TRBV30 and TRBJ1-4): SQTIHQWPATLVQPVGSPLSLECTVEGTSNPNLYWYRQAAGRGLQLLFYSVGIGQISSEVPQNLSASRPQDRQFILSSKKLLLSDSGFYLCAWGTGTGNEKLFFGSGTQLSVL.

In this sample, this clone turned up once. This likely reflects a read error, since a far larger clone is one base away. The same CDR3 arises from other DNA sequences in this sample as well. The V and J genes are TRBV5-4 and TRBJ1-2, with D possibly being TRBD1 (5 bases). Germline CDR1 reads SGHNT; CDR2 reads YYREEE (reference sequence). The length of the CDR3 is 17 residues. Trimming cost V 4 bases and J 5 bases, with 24 bases left between them. CDR3 nucleotide sequence: TGTGCCAGCAGCCACATCCCGACGGGGGTCATGGGGTATGGCTACACCTTC. The encoded protein is CASSHIPTGVMGYGYTF.

This clone was detected once. It differs at one base from a far larger clone, so likely a read error. Other DNA sequences in the same sample also yield this CDR3. This chain uses TRBV6-1 with TRBJ2-7; D is ambiguous. Trimming shortened V by 8 bases and J by 4 bases, and 18 bases separated the two germline ends. The CDR3 covers 14 residues. Germline lookup yields CDR1 MNHNS and CDR2 SASEGT. The CDR3 coding sequence is TGTGCCAGCTCTGGCCCATCGTTTGGGTACGAGCAGTACTTC. Translation: CASSGPSFGYEQYF.